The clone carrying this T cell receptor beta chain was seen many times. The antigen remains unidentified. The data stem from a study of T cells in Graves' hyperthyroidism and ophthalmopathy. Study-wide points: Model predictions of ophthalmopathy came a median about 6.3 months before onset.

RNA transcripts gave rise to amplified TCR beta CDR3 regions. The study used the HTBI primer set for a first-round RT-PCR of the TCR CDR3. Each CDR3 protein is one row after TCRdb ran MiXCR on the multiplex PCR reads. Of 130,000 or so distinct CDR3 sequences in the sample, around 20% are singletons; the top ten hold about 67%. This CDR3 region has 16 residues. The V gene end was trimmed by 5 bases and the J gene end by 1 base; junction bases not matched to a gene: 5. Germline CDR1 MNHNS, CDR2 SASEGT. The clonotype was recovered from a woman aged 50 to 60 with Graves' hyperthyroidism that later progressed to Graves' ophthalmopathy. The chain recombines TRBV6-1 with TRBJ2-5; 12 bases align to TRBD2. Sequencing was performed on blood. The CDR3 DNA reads TGTGCCAGCAGTCACCCGGGACTAGCGGGCCAAGAGACCCAGTACTTC. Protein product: CASSHPGLAGQETQYF.